The clone carrying this T cell receptor (beta chain) was counted a few times. Its cognate antigen is unknown. V was cut by 0 bases and J by 6 bases, with 13 bases left in between. This CDR3 is 14 amino acids long. Germline assignment: CDR1 SGHRS and CDR2 YFSETQ. These data belong to a study of identical twins. Study-wide findings and caveats: Reduced insertions were recorded for abundant cord blood beta clonotypes, with no such pattern in memory repertoires. Zero-insertion analyses could be partly confounded by invariant MAIT and iNKT cells. Beta out-of-frame sequences displayed a weaker excess of sharing between twins.

MiXCR was run by TCRdb on the 5' RACE reads, yielding one entry per CDR3 protein. In the table there are under 350,000 distinct CDR3 sequences, nearly 9.5% of which are singletons. These same records also appear under a second study, on yellow fever vaccine responses in identical twins.

The rearrangement uses TRBV5-1 and TRBJ2-7; no clear D gene. Source material: CD8+ T cells sorted from blood. The TCR sequence derives from a woman younger than 35 in good health. The CDR3 nucleotides read TGCGCCAGCAGCTTGGGAGAGGATGGGCTCGAGCAGTACTTC. Its translation: CASSLGEDGLEQYF.